This TCR beta chain was sequenced for a study of blood T cell repertoires in COVID-19. Looking at the study overall: Acute-phase and convalescent COVID-19 samples originated in the United States, Italy and Spain.

Per germline, CDR1 MNHEY and CDR2 SVGAGI. V shed 7 bases and J 9 bases; nucleotides not matched to a gene: 8. The CDR3 is 14 residues long. Sequencing used immunoSEQ multiplex PCR; TCRdb keeps in-frame clones, though not all of them. The sample includes 200,000 to 300,000 clones, roughly 81% of them seen just once. Sequenced material: peripheral blood. This TCR was recovered from a woman aged 80 or over with COVID-19, enrolled during active disease. The chain carries TRBV6-5 and TRBJ1-6, with 8 nucleotides matching TRBD1. In DNA form, the CDR3 reads TGTGCCAGCAAAGGAACAGGGGGGAGTTCACCCCTCCACTTT. Amino acids: CASKGTGGSSPLHF.